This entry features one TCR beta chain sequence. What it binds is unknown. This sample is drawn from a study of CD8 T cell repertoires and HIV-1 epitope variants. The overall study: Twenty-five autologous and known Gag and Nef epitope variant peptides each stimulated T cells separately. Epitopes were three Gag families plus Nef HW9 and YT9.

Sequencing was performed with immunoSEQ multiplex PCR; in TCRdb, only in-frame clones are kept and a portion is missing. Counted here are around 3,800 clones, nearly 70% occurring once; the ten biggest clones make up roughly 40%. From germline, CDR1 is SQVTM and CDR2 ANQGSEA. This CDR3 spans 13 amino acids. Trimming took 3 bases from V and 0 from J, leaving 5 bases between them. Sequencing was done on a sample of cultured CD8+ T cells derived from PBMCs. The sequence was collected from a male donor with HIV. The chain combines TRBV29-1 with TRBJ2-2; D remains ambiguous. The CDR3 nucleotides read TGCAGCGTTGACTACGCGAACACCGGGGAGCTGTTTTTT. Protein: CSVDYANTGELFF.